This TCR beta chain was documented in a study of PD-L1 blockade in urothelial cancer. Overall study: Between 0 and 3 chemotherapy regimens preceded treatment for each patient.

Time point: peripheral blood 6 weeks after treatment start. TCRdb's copy holds only in-frame clones and misses some; the assay was immunoSEQ multiplex PCR. The sample carries roughly 45,000 clones, approximately 83% recorded once. This sequence was found in a man in his 60s with urothelial cancer. The specimen comprised PBMCs, sampled around atezolizumab (anti-PD-L1) treatment.

This CDR3 is CSGRASSYNEQFF. As DNA, the CDR3 is TGCAGCGGGCGGGCTAGCTCCTACAATGAGCAGTTCTTC. The chain uses TRBV29-1 and TRBJ2-1, with D perhaps TRBD2 (5 bases). Trimming cost V 7 bases and J 0 bases, with 10 bases left between them. This CDR3 region has 13 residues. Looked up from germline, CDR1 is SQVTM and CDR2 is ANQGSEA.